What follows are 22 T cell receptor beta chains derived from one specimen sequenced in a study of Tregs in tolerant kidney transplant recipients. TCRdb's copy holds only in-frame clones and misses some; the assay was immunoSEQ multiplex PCR. Counted here are tens of thousands of clones, 90% to 95% occurring once; the ten biggest clones make up about 1.5%. Related graft donors supplied nonmyeloablative bone marrow transplants, and mixed chimerism was transient. This material consisted of CD4+ T cells from blood (PBMCs), taken 12 months after the transplant. The source is a human patient who received a combined kidney and bone marrow transplant. Some T cells may possibly be graft donor cells.

As to this clone: The same CDR3 arises from other DNA sequences in this sample as well. The genes are TRBV30 and TRBJ1-6, with 9 positions matching TRBD1. In germline, CDR1 is GTSNPN, CDR2 SVGIG (reference sequence). V trimming: 0 bases; J trimming: 10 bases; junction bases outside the gene matches: 4. The CDR3 length is 14 residues. The CDR3 is CAWSVRDRDSPLHF. The CDR3 nucleotides read TGTGCCTGGAGTGTAAGGGACAGGGACTCACCCCTCCACTTT.

The gene calls are TRBV27 and TRBJ1-5; TRBD1 matches 8 bases. From germline, CDR1 is MNHEY and CDR2 SMNVEV (reference sequence). The CDR3 loop spans 14 amino acids. Trimming took 3 bases from V and 10 from J; bases not matched to a gene: 8. This CDR3 reads CASSFADRVGPQHF. The CDR3 DNA is TGTGCCAGCAGTTTTGCGGACAGGGTGGGACCCCAGCATTTT.

The chain couples TRBV29-1 to TRBJ2-7; 10 positions agree with TRBD2. This CDR3 comprises 14 residues. Germline CDR1 SQVTM, CDR2 ANQGSEA. V shed 3 bases and J 3 bases; nucleotides not matched to a gene: 5. The CDR3 nucleotides are TGCAGCGTTGATCTACCTAGCGGGAGCTACGAGCAGTACTTC. Translation: CSVDLPSGSYEQYF.

The chain uses TRBV18 and TRBJ2-2; 11 bases line up with TRBD2. Trimming removed 0 bases from V and 0 bases from J; junction bases left unmatched: 3. CDR1 is KGHSH and CDR2 is LQKENI in the germline V gene. This CDR3 comprises 18 residues. In nucleotides, the CDR3 is TGTGCCAGCTCACCACCCGGGACTAGCGGACCGAACACCGGGGAGCTGTTTTTT. Amino acids: CASSPPGTSGPNTGELFF. Full variable domain (outside the CDR3, taken from reference TRBV18 and TRBJ2-2): NAGVMQNPRHLVRRRGQEARLRCSPMKGHSHVYWYRQLPEEGLKFMVYLQKENIIDESGMPKERFSAEFPKEGPSILRIQQVVRGDSAAYFCASSPPGTSGPNTGELFFGEGSRLTVL.

The V gene is TRBV2, the J gene TRBJ1-1, with 7 nucleotides matching TRBD1. V dropped 4 bases and J dropped 6; count of bases not matched to a gene: 14. The CDR3 is made up of 16 amino acids. Germline V gives CDR1 SNHLY, CDR2 FYNNEI. DNA for the CDR3: TGTGCCAGCAGTGCAATACGACAGGGTCCCGGAGCTGAAGCTTTCTTT. Translating it yields CASSAIRQGPGAEAFF.

The rearrangement joins TRBV30 to TRBJ2-3; 8 nucleotides match TRBD2. V trimming: 2 bases; J trimming: 3 bases; junction bases outside the gene matches: 4. Germline lookup yields CDR1 GTSNPN and CDR2 SVGIG (reference sequence). The CDR3 has 14 amino acids. The CDR3 sequence: CAWSRGGRTDTQYF. The CDR3 nucleotides read TGTGCCTGGAGTCGGGGGGGCCGGACAGATACGCAGTATTTT.

The rearrangement joins TRBV13 to TRBJ1-1; D is possibly TRBD1 (6 bases). The CDR3 totals 18 residues. The V gene's germline CDR1 is PRHDT and CDR2 FYEKMQ (reference sequence). Trimming cost V 1 base and J 3 bases, with 21 bases left between them. The CDR3 reads CASSLDVQGTYRDTEAFF. The CDR3 region has the DNA TGTGCCAGCAGCTTAGACGTACAGGGCACATACCGGGACACTGAAGCTTTCTTT.

The sample holds one count of this clone. The chain joins TRBV5-1 to TRBJ2-7, with TRBD2 matching 8 bases. In germline, CDR1 is SGHRS, CDR2 YFSETQ. The CDR3 spans 14 residues. V gave up 1 base and J gave up 3 bases; unmatched junction bases: 3. In nucleotides, the CDR3 is TGCGCCAGCAGCTTGTCAAGCGGGAGCTACGAGCAGTACTTC. This translates into CASSLSSGSYEQYF.

The CDR3 nucleotides read TGTGCCAGCAGCACCTCGGGACAGACTGGAAACACCATATATTTT. It translates to CASSTSGQTGNTIYF. This chain uses TRBV9 with TRBJ1-3; 7 nucleotides match TRBD1. The junction had 6 bases not matched to a gene; V was cut back by 4 bases and J by 2 bases. Germline CDR1 SGDLS, CDR2 YYNGEE. The CDR3 is 15 amino acids.

The chain is built from TRBV20-1 and TRBJ2-7; maybe TRBD1 (6 bases). The V end lost 3 bases, the J end lost 4 bases, and 7 bases lay between the germline ends. Per the germline V gene, CDR1 is DFQATT and CDR2 is SNEGSKA (reference sequence). The CDR3 is made up of 11 amino acids. The CDR3 loop reads CSASQGYEQYF. Here the CDR3 DNA reads TGCAGTGCTAGCCAGGGGTACGAGCAGTACTTC.

This chain connects TRBV19 to TRBJ2-1, with 12 nucleotides matching TRBD2. The ends lost 3 bases at V and 6 bases at J; junction bases unmatched: 9. Germline V gene data show CDR1 as LNHDA and CDR2 as SQIVND (reference sequence). CDR3 size: 17 residues. This CDR3 reads CASSMLGLAGTSNEQFF. The CDR3 nucleotides are TGTGCCAGTAGTATGTTAGGACTAGCGGGGACCAGCAATGAGCAGTTCTTC.

V usage is TRBV18 and J usage is TRBJ2-5; 7 nucleotides line up with TRBD1. The CDR3 consists of 16 residues. The germline gives CDR1 KGHSH, CDR2 LQKENI. The ends lost 4 bases at V and 4 bases at J; junction bases unmatched: 12. CDR3 nucleotides: TGTGCCAGCTCACGGACAGAGGGGGCTGTAAGAGAGACCCAGTACTTC. Translation: CASSRTEGAVRETQYF.

In nucleotides, the CDR3 is TGTGCCAGCAGTTTGGTTGCGTTGGCCGGGGAGCTGTTTTTT. This encodes CASSLVALAGELFF. This chain uses TRBV27 with TRBJ2-2; no clear D. In germline, CDR1 is MNHEY, CDR2 SMNVEV (reference sequence). This CDR3 comprises 14 residues. V was trimmed by 3 bases and J by 6 bases, leaving 11 bases between them.

V gene TRBV28 combines with J gene TRBJ2-7, with D hard to call. This CDR3 is 13 amino acids long. The V gene's germline CDR1 is MDHEN and CDR2 SYDVKM. V was cut by 1 base and J by 0 bases, with 4 bases left in between. The CDR3 loop is CASSLSPSYEQYF. The CDR3 DNA reads TGTGCCAGCAGTTTATCTCCCTCCTACGAGCAGTACTTC.

The chain recombines TRBV18 with TRBJ2-2; TRBD1 matches at 7 bases. The germline CDR1 and CDR2 sequences are KGHSH and LQKENI. The CDR3 runs to 17 residues. Trimming removed 3 bases from V and 4 bases from J; junction bases left unmatched: 11. In DNA form, the CDR3 reads TGTGCCAGCTCACCGCTGAACAGGGGAGTGGGCACCGGGGAGCTGTTTTTT. It codes for CASSPLNRGVGTGELFF.

The chain uses TRBV11-2 and TRBJ1-2, with D perhaps TRBD1 (5 bases). Germline loops: CDR1 SGHAT, CDR2 FQNNGV. The length of the CDR3 is 13 residues. V was clipped by 1 base and J by 4 bases, with 7 bases between them. CDR3 loop: CASSLGQGYGYTF. The CDR3 DNA is TGTGCCAGCAGCTTAGGGCAGGGCTATGGCTACACCTTC.

The chain recombines TRBV7-2 with TRBJ1-5, with D unresolved. Germline V lookup: CDR1 SGHTA, CDR2 FQGNSA. The CDR3 spans 17 residues. V was pared by 2 bases and J by 2 bases, with 16 bases between. Written as DNA, the CDR3 is TGTGCCAGCAGCTTATATGCGCCCACACTAGGCAATCAGCCCCAGCATTTT. Its protein product is CASSLYAPTLGNQPQHF.

Only one count was recorded for this clone. The rearrangement uses TRBV5-5 and TRBJ1-2; D gene uncertain. CDR1 is SGHKS and CDR2 is YYEKEE in the germline V gene (reference sequence). V gave up 0 bases and J gave up 3 bases, with 12 bases separating them. This CDR3 is 15 amino acids long. CDR3 in DNA: TGTGCCAGCAGCTTGGCGGGGAGGGCTCACTATGGCTACACCTTC. Translating gives CASSLAGRAHYGYTF.

The V gene is TRBV19, the J gene TRBJ2-1, with a tentative D call TRBD2 (5 bases). The CDR3 totals 12 residues. The V and J ends lost 5 bases and 8 bases respectively, with 10 bases between them. CDR1 is LNHDA, CDR2 SQIVND, per germline (reference sequence). CDR3 region: CASSYGVHEQFF. The DNA of the CDR3 is TGTGCCAGTAGTTACGGGGTCCATGAGCAGTTCTTC.

On this clone itself: This specimen includes other DNA sequences encoding the same CDR3. The V and J genes are TRBV5-6 and TRBJ1-5; D unresolved. The CDR3 contains 15 residues. CDR1 and CDR2 (germline): SGHDT, YYEEEE. V shed 1 base and J shed 0 bases, with 8 bases lying between them. CDR3 coding DNA: TGTGCCAGCAGCTTGTTCTCCTATAGCAATCAGCCCCAGCATTTT. The encoded protein is CASSLFSYSNQPQHF.

This clone appeared once. The chain carries TRBV30 and TRBJ1-1; D is undetermined. V lost 0 bases and J lost 7, with 9 bases in between. Germline-derived CDR1 and CDR2 are GTSNPN and SVGIG (reference sequence). The CDR3 has 12 amino acids. The CDR3 region has the DNA TGTGCCTGGAGTGTACAATTCAATGAAGCTTTCTTT. Its translation: CAWSVQFNEAFF.

This clone was observed a single time. In the same sample, other DNA sequences code for this CDR3. The CDR3 loop is CASSIGTGTPEAFF. CDR3 nucleotides: TGTGCCAGTAGTATTGGGACAGGGACCCCTGAAGCTTTCTTT. The genes are TRBV19 and TRBJ1-1; the match to TRBD1 covers 9 bases. Germline V CDR1 and CDR2: LNHDA, SQIVND (reference sequence). Germline trimming cut 3 bases from V and 6 bases from J; bases unmatched to any gene: 5. The CDR3 extends over 14 amino acids.